This entry lists 30 T cell receptor beta chains sequenced from one sample in a study of shared clonotypes between healthy human individuals. Assay: immunoSEQ multiplex PCR; the TCRdb copy retains only in-frame clones and omits some. The sample lists 2 million to 2.5 million clones, 95% occurring once. Sequencing was performed on naive CD4+ T cells sorted from blood. The subset is: CD45RA+ positively selected. Receptors originate from a man aged 18-30 years in good health.

V is TRBV6-1 and J is TRBJ1-5; tentative D call: TRBD1 (6 bases). The CDR3 is made up of 14 amino acids. Germline assignment: CDR1 MNHNS and CDR2 SASEGT. Trimming left V 8 bases short and J 4 bases short, with 15 bases between. In DNA, the CDR3 is TGTGCCAGCCTCAGTACAGGGAGAAATCAGCCCCAGCATTTT. It yields the protein CASLSTGRNQPQHF.

The chain combines TRBV10-3 with TRBJ1-2, with D possibly matching TRBD1 (6 bases). CDR1 ENHRY and CDR2 SYGVKD come from the germline V gene. CDR3 length: 13 amino acids. V lost 6 bases and J 2 bases, leaving 10 bases between the germline ends. The CDR3 sequence is CAISADRNYGYTF. The CDR3 nucleotides are TGTGCCATCAGCGCCGACAGGAACTATGGCTACACCTTC.

The chain uses TRBV6-5 and TRBJ1-2, with 9 nucleotides matching TRBD1. The V segment lost 6 bases and the J segment 8 bases; nucleotides outside the gene matches: 4. Germline values: CDR1 MNHEY, CDR2 SVGAGI. The CDR3 length is 12 residues. CDR3 sequence reads: CASRRQGEGYTF. The CDR3 DNA follows: TGTGCCAGCAGACGACAGGGGGAAGGCTACACCTTC.

The CDR3 DNA reads TGTGCCAGCAGCAAAGGGGTGGACAGGGGGAACACTGAAGCTTTCTTT. Translation gives CASSKGVDRGNTEAFF. The chain employs TRBV21-1 and TRBJ1-1; the table's D gene call, TRBD1, was not cross checked with the DNA. TRBV21-1 constitutes a pseudogene. The length of the CDR3 is 16 residues.

This chain links TRBV10-2 with TRBJ2-3; D is perhaps TRBD2 (6 bases). CDR1 WSHSY and CDR2 SAAADI come from the germline V gene. Trimming removed 4 bases from V and 2 bases from J, with 10 bases in between. CDR3 size: 14 residues. The CDR3 protein is CASSVEGNTDTQYF. CDR3 nucleotides: TGCGCCAGCAGTGTGGAGGGAAACACAGATACGCAGTATTTT.

This clone was observed a few times. The chain couples TRBV10-3 to TRBJ1-2, with 10 bases matching TRBD1. From germline, CDR1 is ENHRY and CDR2 SYGVKD. This CDR3 is 15 amino acids long. With 10 bases clipped from V and 1 base from J, the junction kept 9 bases outside the gene matches. The CDR3 DNA follows: TGTGCCAGCGAGGACAGGGGGATAGTTAACTATGGCTACACCTTC. As protein: CASEDRGIVNYGYTF.

This sequence joins TRBV2 and TRBJ2-7, with D perhaps TRBD2 (6 bases). CDR1 and CDR2 from the germline V gene are SNHLY and FYNNEI. V was pared by 1 base and J by 5 bases, with 21 bases between. This CDR3 is 17 amino acids long. The CDR3 DNA sequence: TGTGCCAGCAGTGAAGAAGGGATAGCGGTCTTTAGCGACGAGCAGTACTTC. It is translated as CASSEEGIAVFSDEQYF.

This clone was recorded only once. The V call is TRBV5-6, the J call TRBJ1-2, with 9 bases aligning to TRBD1. In germline, CDR1 is SGHDT, CDR2 YYEEEE. This CDR3 has 16 amino acids. With 4 bases clipped from V and 5 bases from J, the junction kept 12 bases outside the gene matches. The CDR3 region is CASSIGTGSGLYGYTF. CDR3 coding DNA: TGTGCCAGCAGCATAGGGACAGGGTCGGGGCTATATGGCTACACCTTC.

CDR3 sequence: CASDRHTGKLFF. CDR3 bases: TGTGCCAGCGACAGGCATACTGGAAAACTGTTTTTT. V is TRBV28 and J is TRBJ1-4, with D possibly TRBD1 on 6 matching bases. The V gene's germline CDR1 is MDHEN and CDR2 SYDVKM. CDR3 length: 12 residues. V lost 8 bases and J lost 10, with 14 bases in between. Full variable domain (outside the CDR3, taken from reference TRBV28 and TRBJ1-4): DVKVTQSSRYLVKRTGEKVFLECVQDMDHENMFWYRQDPGLGLRLIYFSYDVKMKEKGDIPEGYSVSREKKERFSLILESASTNQTSMYLCASDRHTGKLFFGSGTQLSVL.

This chain connects TRBV11-2 to TRBJ2-4; 10 nucleotides agree with TRBD1. CDR3 length: 19 amino acids. V lost 1 base to trimming and J lost 7 bases; unmatched junction nucleotides: 16. The germline V gene encodes CDR1 SGHAT and CDR2 FQNNGV. The CDR3 DNA sequence: TGTGCCAGCAGCTTAGCTGGGACAGGGGCGTGGGCGGGGGAGAACATTCAGTACTTC. It codes for CASSLAGTGAWAGENIQYF.

This rearrangement joins TRBV5-1 to TRBJ2-5; TRBD1 aligns across 12 bases. The CDR3 spans 17 residues. Germline values: CDR1 SGHRS, CDR2 YFSETQ. J gave up 5 bases and V 3 bases, and 11 bases lay outside the gene matches. CDR3 loop: CASSSGTGGGGGETQYF. CDR3 sequence (DNA): TGCGCCAGCAGCTCCGGGACAGGGGGCGGCGGCGGGGAGACCCAGTACTTC.

The gene calls are TRBV5-6 and TRBJ2-3; 7 bases map to TRBD1. V shed 2 bases and J 3 bases; nucleotides not matched to a gene: 6. The CDR3 is 15 amino acids. CDR1 is SGHDT and CDR2 is YYEEEE in the germline V gene. CDR3 loop: CASSFQVQGTDTQYF. The CDR3 DNA follows: TGTGCCAGCAGCTTTCAGGTACAGGGGACAGATACGCAGTATTTT.

The CDR3 is CATKTGVYEQYF. CDR3 DNA: TGTGCCACTAAAACAGGGGTCTACGAGCAGTACTTC. The chain recombines TRBV10-3 with TRBJ2-7, with 7 bases identical to TRBD1. The CDR3 spans 12 residues. In germline, CDR1 is ENHRY, CDR2 SYGVKD. V shed 10 bases, J shed 3 bases, and the junction held 6 bases outside the gene matches.

The genes are TRBV19 and TRBJ1-6; 10 nucleotides match TRBD1. The germline V gene has CDR1 LNHDA and CDR2 SQIVND (reference sequence). This CDR3 is 16 amino acids long. Germline trimming cut 4 bases from V and 5 bases from J; bases unmatched to any gene: 5. The CDR3, as DNA: TGTGCCAGTAGTACGACCGGGACAGGGGATAATTCACCCCTCCACTTT. This codes for CASSTTGTGDNSPLHF.

As to this clone: Different DNA sequences within this sample yield the same CDR3. The rearrangement links TRBV6-5 to TRBJ1-1, with D possibly matching TRBD1 (5 bases). Germline CDR1 MNHEY, CDR2 SVGAGI. V was trimmed by 0 bases and J by 1 base, leaving 9 bases between them. The CDR3 has 15 amino acids. The CDR3 is CASSYSGAANTEAFF. CDR3 bases: TGTGCCAGCAGTTACTCCGGGGCCGCGAACACTGAAGCTTTCTTT.

This chain's CDR3 is CASSLIQDTSYEQYF. The CDR3 bases are TGCGCCAGCAGCCTAATCCAGGACACCTCCTACGAGCAGTACTTC. The V and J genes are TRBV4-1 and TRBJ2-7; D might be TRBD1 (5 bases). This CDR3 spans 15 amino acids. CDR1 and CDR2 (germline): MGHRA, YSYEKL. V shed 4 bases and J shed 0 bases, with 13 bases lying between them.

This chain joins TRBV29-1 and TRBJ1-1, with D hard to call. V gave up 8 bases and J gave up 1 base, with 11 bases separating them. The CDR3 extends over 12 amino acids. In germline, CDR1 is SQVTM, CDR2 ANQGSEA. CDR3 DNA sequence: TGCAGCACGGTGAACGGGAACACTGAAGCTTTCTTT. It specifies CSTVNGNTEAFF.

Regarding this clone: The same CDR3 also results from other DNA sequences found in this sample. The chain couples TRBV5-1 to TRBJ2-5; 7 bases agree with TRBD1. CDR1 SGHRS and CDR2 YFSETQ come from the germline V gene. V was pared by 4 bases and J by 1 base, with 4 bases of the junction left unmatched. The CDR3 is 14 residues long. CDR3 DNA sequence: TGCGCCAGCAGCCTCTCAGGGGGCCAAGAGACCCAGTACTTC. It is translated as CASSLSGGQETQYF.

Points on this clone: In the same sample, other DNA sequences code for this CDR3. The CDR3 DNA is TGTGCCAGCTCGGGGCAGGGGACAGATACGCAGTATTTT. It yields the protein CASSGQGTDTQYF. V and J are TRBV18 and TRBJ2-3; D might be TRBD1 (6 bases). Per the germline V gene, CDR1 is KGHSH and CDR2 is LQKENI. Between the trimmed V and J ends, which lost 6 bases and 3 bases, there was a span of 10 bases. This CDR3 has 13 amino acids.

The chain combines TRBV5-6 with TRBJ1-6; 7 bases are a match to TRBD1. The CDR3 totals 17 residues. After removal of 4 bases from V and 9 bases from J, the junction contained 16 bases not matched to a gene. Germline lookup yields CDR1 SGHDT and CDR2 YYEEEE. CDR3 amino acids: CASSALTGFSGISPLHF. The CDR3, as DNA: TGTGCCAGCAGCGCTCTGACAGGGTTTTCGGGAATTTCACCCCTCCACTTT.

The rearrangement joins TRBV28 to TRBJ1-1, with D possibly being TRBD1 (5 bases). Trimming left V 1 base short and J 4 bases short, with 13 bases between. Germline assignment: CDR1 MDHEN and CDR2 SYDVKM. The CDR3 loop spans 15 amino acids. The CDR3 protein is CASSLYNGGVTEAFF. The CDR3, as DNA: TGTGCCAGCAGTTTATACAACGGGGGGGTCACTGAAGCTTTCTTT.

Details on this clone: The sample has other DNA sequences that encode this CDR3 too. The rearrangement links TRBV30 to TRBJ1-3; D unclear. Germline CDR1 and CDR2: GTSNPN and SVGIG (reference sequence). V shed 1 base and J shed 8 bases, with 6 bases lying between them. The CDR3 has 11 amino acids. CDR3: CAWSAGDTIYF. CDR3 nucleotides: TGTGCCTGGAGTGCGGGAGACACCATATATTTT.

The V call is TRBV18, the J call TRBJ1-2; 9 positions match TRBD1. Germline V gene data show CDR1 as KGHSH and CDR2 as LQKENI. With V trimmed by 6 bases and J by 5 bases, 4 bases remained unmatched. The CDR3 runs to 13 residues. CDR3 coding DNA: TGTGCCAGCTCTCGGACAGGGGAGTATGGCTACACCTTC. Translated, it gives CASSRTGEYGYTF.

The chain combines TRBV25-1 with TRBJ2-2; D gene uncertain. Germline CDR1 is MGHDK and CDR2 is SYGVNS. The V end was cut by 3 bases, the J end by 0 bases, with 5 bases between. The CDR3 contains 14 residues. In DNA form, the CDR3 reads TGTGCCAGCAGTGACGAACCGAACACCGGGGAGCTGTTTTTT. This codes for CASSDEPNTGELFF. Full variable domain (missing parts from reference TRBV25-1 and TRBJ2-2): EADIYQTPRYLVIGTGKKITLECSQTMGHDKMYWYQQDPGMELHLIHYSYGVNSTEKGDLSSESTVSRIRTEHFPLTLESARPSHTSQYLCASSDEPNTGELFFGEGSRLTVL.

The chain couples TRBV27 to TRBJ1-5; the match to TRBD1 covers 7 bases. Trimming removed 4 bases from V and 3 bases from J; junction bases left unmatched: 3. Germline CDR1 reads MNHEY; CDR2 reads SMNVEV (reference sequence). The CDR3 consists of 14 residues. The CDR3 nucleotides read TGTGCCAGCAGTTGGGACAGATTCAATCAGCCCCAGCATTTT. Translating gives CASSWDRFNQPQHF.

Turning to this clone: Other DNA sequences in this specimen translate into the identical CDR3. The rearrangement uses TRBV10-3 and TRBJ1-1; possibly TRBD1 for D (6 bases). This CDR3 is 12 amino acids long. The germline gives CDR1 ENHRY, CDR2 SYGVKD. V was clipped by 5 bases and J by 5 bases, with 9 bases between them. The CDR3 sequence is CAISLQGTEAFF. The CDR3 nucleotides read TGTGCCATCAGTTTACAGGGTACTGAAGCTTTCTTT.

This sequence joins TRBV7-2 and TRBJ2-6, with a possible D match to TRBD1 (5 bases). Per germline, CDR1 SGHTA and CDR2 FQGNSA. The CDR3 runs 17 residues. V was clipped by 2 bases and J by 2 bases, with 13 bases between them. CDR3: CASSLQGSIPGANVLTF. CDR3 nucleotide sequence: TGTGCCAGCAGCTTACAGGGATCAATCCCTGGGGCCAACGTCCTGACTTTC.

About this clone: This CDR3 is also generated by other DNA sequences in the sample. This chain uses TRBV11-2 with TRBJ2-2; D remains unclear. With 3 bases removed from V and 4 bases from J, the gap between germline ends came to 3 bases. Germline loops: CDR1 SGHAT, CDR2 FQNNGV. The length of the CDR3 is 12 residues. The CDR3 nucleotides read TGTGCCAGCAGCTTCATCACCGGGGAGCTGTTTTTT. It yields the protein CASSFITGELFF.

V gene TRBV7-6 combines with J gene TRBJ1-4; maybe TRBD1 (5 bases). V was pared by 3 bases and J by 7 bases, with 12 bases between. The CDR3 covers 14 residues. The germline V gene encodes CDR1 SGHVS and CDR2 FNYEAQ. The CDR3 nucleotides read TGTGCCAGCAGCTTTTCAGGGACGGGTGAAAAACTGTTTTTT. It specifies CASSFSGTGEKLFF.

V and J are TRBV10-3 and TRBJ2-5; perhaps TRBD2 as D (5 bases). Trimming cost V 10 bases and J 4 bases, with 13 bases left between them. Germline V gives CDR1 ENHRY, CDR2 SYGVKD. The CDR3 runs 12 residues. For the CDR3, the DNA is TGTGCCACTACCGAGGGAAGAGAGACCCAGTACTTC. This codes for CATTEGRETQYF.